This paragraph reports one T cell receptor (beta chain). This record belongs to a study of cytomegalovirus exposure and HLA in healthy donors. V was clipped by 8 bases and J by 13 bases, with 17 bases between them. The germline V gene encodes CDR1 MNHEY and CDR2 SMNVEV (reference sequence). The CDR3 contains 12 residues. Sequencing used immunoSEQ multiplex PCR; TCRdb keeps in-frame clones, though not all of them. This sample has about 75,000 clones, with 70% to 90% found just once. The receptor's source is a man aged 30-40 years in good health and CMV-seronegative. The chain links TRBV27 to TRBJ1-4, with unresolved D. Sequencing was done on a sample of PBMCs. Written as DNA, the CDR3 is TGTGCCAGCGGCGCGGGCTCTCGCATACTGTTTTTT. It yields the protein CASGAGSRILFF.